Following are 28 T cell receptor beta chains from one sample sequenced in a study of OX40 agonist ivuxolimab in advanced cancers. The library came from the immunoSEQ multiplex PCR assay. In TCRdb, the immuneACCESS table is reduced to in-frame sequences with V and J assigned. These tables do not hold every clone; where another copy was compared, an unresolved V gene accounts for under half, and the others remain unexplained. Here the sample has some 46,000 clones; 85% to 95% occur a single time. The top ten constitute 9.5% to 12% of the sample. The source material was CD4+ or CD8+ T cells sorted from blood, sampled in a trial of the OX40 agonist ivuxolimab. Every receptor here comes from an adult with an advanced solid tumor such as melanoma, head and neck, liver or kidney cancer.

The chain employs TRBV15 and TRBJ2-7, with TRBD2 matching over 10 bases. The CDR3 sequence is 13 residues long. With 8 bases clipped from V and 1 base from J, the junction kept 2 bases outside the gene matches. Per the germline V gene, CDR1 is LNHNV and CDR2 is YYDKDF (reference sequence). The CDR3 spells CATGTSDSYEQYF. CDR3 nucleotides: TGTGCCACCGGGACTAGCGATTCCTACGAGCAGTACTTC.

V usage is TRBV9 and J usage is TRBJ2-1; TRBD1 matches 10 bases. Germline loops: CDR1 SGDLS, CDR2 YYNGEE. CDR3 length: 18 amino acids. V was clipped by 0 bases and J by 5 bases; unmatched bases: 11. CDR3 protein: CASSVVATGGLFDNEQFF. The CDR3 bases are TGTGCCAGCAGCGTAGTCGCGACAGGGGGCTTATTTGACAATGAGCAGTTCTTC.

In this sample, this clone turned up a few times. The chain links TRBV4-3 to TRBJ1-2; possibly TRBD1 for D (5 bases). Germline CDR1 and CDR2: LGHNA and YSLEER. The CDR3 totals 16 residues. V gave up 1 base and J gave up 8 bases, with 20 bases separating them. Here the CDR3 DNA reads TGCGCCAGCAGCCAAGGTCAGGGAGGAGGAATAGGCGGCTACACCTTC. Protein sequence: CASSQGQGGGIGGYTF.

The gene calls are TRBV5-6 and TRBJ1-3; 7 nucleotides align to TRBD1. The CDR3 loop spans 14 amino acids. J lost 4 bases, V lost 3 bases, and 4 bases had no gene match. Germline V CDR1 and CDR2: SGHDT, YYEEEE. In DNA, the CDR3 is TGTGCCAGCAGCTGGGGACAGCCCGGAAACACCATATATTTT. It encodes CASSWGQPGNTIYF.

The rearrangement links TRBV4-2 to TRBJ1-1; tentative D call: TRBD1 (5 bases). The germline gives CDR1 LGHNA, CDR2 YNFKEQ. The CDR3 spans 16 residues. Trimming cost V 0 bases and J 2 bases, with 13 bases left between them. The CDR3: CASSQDQRTRNTEAFF. In DNA form, the CDR3 reads TGTGCCAGCAGCCAAGATCAGCGGACAAGAAACACTGAAGCTTTCTTT.

The J gene is TRBJ2-7, the V gene TRBV5-4, with 8 bases fitting TRBD2. The length of the CDR3 is 15 residues. V lost 3 bases to trimming and J lost 6 bases; unmatched junction nucleotides: 11. Germline CDR1 is SGHNT and CDR2 is YYREEE (reference sequence). CDR3 DNA: TGTGCCAGCAGCTCCCGGGGGGGGGCGCATCCCGAGCAGTACTTC. It specifies CASSSRGGAHPEQYF. The full variable domain, completed using reference TRBV5-4 and TRBJ2-7, is ETGVTQSPTHLIKTRGQQVTLRCSSQSGHNTVSWYQQALGQGPQFIFQYYREEENGRGNFPPRFSGLQFPNYSSELNVNALELDDSALYLCASSSRGGAHPEQYFGPGTRLTVT.

The chain recombines TRBV15 with TRBJ2-3; tentative D call: TRBD1 (6 bases). Germline CDR1 reads LNHNV; CDR2 reads YYDKDF (reference sequence). V was clipped by 0 bases and J by 5 bases, with 6 bases between them. The CDR3 covers 13 residues. CDR3 sequence: CATSREGGDTQYF. For the CDR3, the DNA is TGTGCCACCAGCAGAGAAGGGGGAGATACGCAGTATTTT.

V gene TRBV27 combines with J gene TRBJ1-6; 7 bases line up with TRBD1. V trimming: 0 bases; J trimming: 5 bases; junction bases outside the gene matches: 1. CDR1 and CDR2 (germline): MNHEY, SMNVEV (reference sequence). This CDR3 region has 15 residues. The CDR3 protein is CASSLSQGNNSPLHF. CDR3 nucleotide sequence: TGTGCCAGCAGTTTATCACAGGGGAATAATTCACCCCTCCACTTT.

CDR3: CASSLSIGNTIYF. CDR3 nucleotides: TGTGCCAGCAGTTTATCGATAGGAAACACCATATATTTT. The rearrangement links TRBV27 to TRBJ1-3; no clear D gene. The V end was cut by 0 bases, the J end by 4 bases, with 4 bases between. The CDR3 spans 13 residues. Germline CDR1 MNHEY, CDR2 SMNVEV (reference sequence).

The chain has TRBV11-2 and TRBJ1-1, with no clear D. The CDR3 has 14 amino acids. Germline-derived CDR1 and CDR2 are SGHAT and FQNNGV. V dropped 7 bases and J dropped 1 base, with 13 bases sitting between them. CDR3 DNA sequence: TGTGCCAGCACCGAGACTTTCGGGAACACTGAAGCTTTCTTT. Translation: CASTETFGNTEAFF. Together with reference TRBV11-2 and TRBJ1-1, the CDR3 gives the full variable domain: EAGVAQSPRYKIIEKRQSVAFWCNPISGHATLYWYQQILGQGPKLLIQFQNNGVVDDSQLPKDRFSAERLKGVDSTLKIQPAKLEDSAVYLCASTETFGNTEAFFGQGTRLTVV.

V and J are TRBV27 and TRBJ2-3; TRBD1 matches 7 bases. Per germline, CDR1 MNHEY and CDR2 SMNVEV (reference sequence). V dropped 4 bases and J dropped 2; count of bases not matched to a gene: 6. The length of the CDR3 is 15 residues. CDR3 DNA: TGTGCCAGCAGTTCGTCGGGACAGTTCACAGATACGCAGTATTTT. Translation gives CASSSSGQFTDTQYF.

This sequence joins TRBV2 and TRBJ1-2, with 8 bases fitting TRBD1. Germline V gene data show CDR1 as SNHLY and CDR2 as FYNNEI. The junction had 6 bases not matched to a gene; V was cut back by 6 bases and J by 3 bases. This CDR3 has 14 residues. CDR3 sequence (DNA): TGTGCCAGCAGCGACAGGGGAAGCGACTATGGCTACACCTTC. It yields the protein CASSDRGSDYGYTF.

The CDR3 sequence: CASSASTGTSGYEQYF. The CDR3 bases are TGTGCCAGCAGCGCAAGCACCGGGACTAGCGGCTACGAGCAGTACTTC. The chain joins TRBV9 to TRBJ2-7; 11 bases line up with TRBD2. CDR1 and CDR2 (germline): SGDLS, YYNGEE. This CDR3 comprises 16 residues. Trimming at V came to 3 bases and at J to 3 bases, leaving 8 bases not matched to a gene.

This clone has only one observation. The chain joins TRBV5-6 to TRBJ2-7; D may be TRBD2 (6 bases). The CDR3 has 15 amino acids. V lost 1 base and J lost 2, with 13 bases in between. In germline, CDR1 is SGHDT, CDR2 YYEEEE. CDR3 in DNA: TGTGCCAGCAGCTTGTTACTAGCTCGGACCTACGAGCAGTACTTC. It specifies CASSLLLARTYEQYF.

The V gene is TRBV6-6, the J gene TRBJ2-7; 10 bases match TRBD1. Germline CDR1 MNHNY, CDR2 SVGAGI (reference sequence). CDR3 length: 15 amino acids. V dropped 6 bases and J dropped 1; count of bases not matched to a gene: 6. The CDR3 here is CASSPLGQGSYEQYF. The CDR3 nucleotides read TGTGCCAGCAGCCCCTTGGGACAGGGGTCCTACGAGCAGTACTTC.

The chain links TRBV6-5 to TRBJ2-7; 7 bases line up with TRBD1. Germline V gene lookup returns CDR1 MNHEY and CDR2 SVGAGI. The CDR3 spans 14 residues. V gave up 2 bases and J gave up 3 bases; unmatched junction bases: 4. The CDR3 nucleotides are TGTGCCAGCAGTTACGGGGACAGCTACTACGAGCAGTACTTC. Encoded protein: CASSYGDSYYEQYF.

J is TRBJ1-1 and V is TRBV5-4, with TRBD1 matching over 9 bases. Germline values: CDR1 SGHNT, CDR2 YYREEE (reference sequence). The ends lost 2 bases at V and 0 bases at J; junction bases unmatched: 8. CDR3 size: 17 residues. CDR3 in DNA: TGTGCCAGCAGCTTCCTGGGACAGGGACACATGAACACTGAAGCTTTCTTT. Protein sequence: CASSFLGQGHMNTEAFF. Together with reference TRBV5-4 and TRBJ1-1, the CDR3 gives the full variable domain: ETGVTQSPTHLIKTRGQQVTLRCSSQSGHNTVSWYQQALGQGPQFIFQYYREEENGRGNFPPRFSGLQFPNYSSELNVNALELDDSALYLCASSFLGQGHMNTEAFFGQGTRLTVV.

The J gene is TRBJ2-7, the V gene TRBV7-3, with 9 bases lining up with TRBD2. V was clipped by 4 bases and J by 7 bases; unmatched bases: 11. This CDR3 contains 15 residues. Germline CDR1 is SGHTA and CDR2 is FQGTGA. This chain's CDR3 is CASSSGTSPIEEQYF. For the CDR3, the DNA is TGTGCCAGCAGCTCCGGGACTAGCCCAATCGAGGAGCAGTACTTC.

The rearrangement uses TRBV6-4 and TRBJ1-1, with a weak D call TRBD1 (6 bases). CDR1 MRHNA and CDR2 SNTAGT come from the germline V gene. Trimming took 3 bases from V and 3 from J, leaving 8 bases between them. CDR3 length: 13 amino acids. DNA of the CDR3: TGTGCCAGCAGTGAAACAGGGTACACTGAAGCTTTCTTT. This translates into CASSETGYTEAFF.

The chain uses TRBV7-9 and TRBJ1-2; D unresolved. Trimming cost V 3 bases and J 4 bases, with 12 bases left between them. The V gene's germline CDR1 is SEHNR and CDR2 FQNEAQ (reference sequence). This CDR3 spans 14 amino acids. The CDR3 spells CASSLGDTLYGYTF. DNA of the CDR3: TGTGCCAGCAGCTTGGGAGACACGCTCTATGGCTACACCTTC.

The chain is built from TRBV28 and TRBJ1-5; TRBD1 is a possible D gene (6 bases). This CDR3 contains 15 residues. Trimming removed 7 bases at V and 2 bases at J, with 15 bases between. Germline V gene data show CDR1 as MDHEN and CDR2 as SYDVKM. CDR3 in amino acids: CASNRDIRGNQPQHF. The CDR3 DNA reads TGTGCCAGCAACCGGGACATTCGAGGCAATCAGCCCCAGCATTTT. Based on the CDR3 plus reference TRBV28 and TRBJ1-5, the full variable domain is DVKVTQSSRYLVKRTGEKVFLECVQDMDHENMFWYRQDPGLGLRLIYFSYDVKMKEKGDIPEGYSVSREKKERFSLILESASTNQTSMYLCASNRDIRGNQPQHFGDGTRLSIL.

This chain connects TRBV28 to TRBJ2-5; D is unclear. The length of the CDR3 is 13 residues. V was cut by 6 bases and J by 6 bases, with 14 bases left in between. The germline CDR1 and CDR2 sequences are MDHEN and SYDVKM. Written as DNA, the CDR3 is TGTGCCAGCAGCACCGCCGGTCTGAAGACCCAGTACTTC. Protein product: CASSTAGLKTQYF.

The J gene is TRBJ1-1, the V gene TRBV2, with D unclear. This CDR3 region has 12 residues. CDR1 SNHLY and CDR2 FYNNEI come from the germline V gene. V gave up 0 bases and J gave up 5 bases, with 4 bases separating them. The CDR3, as DNA: TGTGCCAGCAGTGAAGCGGGTACTGAAGCTTTCTTT. Protein: CASSEAGTEAFF.

The rearrangement uses TRBV7-9 and TRBJ1-1; 7 bases are shared with TRBD1. Losses at the gene ends were 1 base for V and 0 bases for J; bases not matched to a gene: 2. The CDR3 extends over 15 amino acids. Germline V gene lookup returns CDR1 SEHNR and CDR2 FQNEAQ (reference sequence). The CDR3: CASSLVGQMNTEAFF. The DNA for the CDR3 is TGTGCCAGCAGCTTAGTGGGACAGATGAACACTGAAGCTTTCTTT.

The chain is built from TRBV5-4 and TRBJ2-7, with TRBD1 as a possible D gene (6 bases). Germline CDR1 and CDR2: SGHNT and YYREEE (reference sequence). This CDR3 spans 14 amino acids. Trimming took off 0 bases at V and 2 bases at J, with 9 bases between the two ends. The CDR3 bases are TGTGCCAGCAGCTTGGGGGACAAGCCCTACGAGCAGTACTTC. This gives the protein CASSLGDKPYEQYF.

In this sample, this clone turned up once. The chain links TRBV9 to TRBJ2-3; tentative D call: TRBD1 (7 bases). V was trimmed by 3 bases and J by 0 bases, leaving 17 bases between them. This CDR3 is built from 17 residues. Germline CDR1 SGDLS, CDR2 YYNGEE. CDR3: CASSDPRDRPSTDTQYF. CDR3 DNA: TGTGCCAGCAGCGACCCGCGGGACAGACCTAGCACAGATACGCAGTATTTT.

A single count supports this clone. V usage is TRBV9 and J usage is TRBJ2-7; no firm D call. V shed 1 base and J shed 5 bases, with 13 bases lying between them. Germline V gene data show CDR1 as SGDLS and CDR2 as YYNGEE. CDR3 length: 14 residues. The CDR3, as DNA: TGTGCCAGCAGCGTATATGGGGATACCGACGAGCAGTACTTC. It is translated as CASSVYGDTDEQYF.

The chain links TRBV9 to TRBJ2-5, with 9 nucleotides matching TRBD2. The better agreement between TRBJ2-7 and the DNA end casts doubt on the J call. From germline, CDR1 is SGDLS and CDR2 YYNGEE. This CDR3 has 15 amino acids. CDR3 coding DNA: TGTGCCAGCAGCGCCGAAGGACTAGCGCCCTACGAGCAGTACTTC. Encoded protein: CASSAEGLAPYEQYF.